These T cell receptor beta chains were read from a single sample in a study of blood T cell repertoires in COVID-19. This table comes from immunoSEQ multiplex PCR, and its TCRdb copy is limited to in-frame clones, with some not included. The data contain fewer than 120,000 clones, 70% to 90% of them singletons. Sequenced input: peripheral blood. These receptors were taken from a human donor in a cohort sampled during active COVID-19. Each CDR3 is given with its conserved first and last residue. D genes are given only for firm matches.

D: TRBD1; V: TRBV28; J: TRBJ1-2; length: 13; CDR3: CASSPGTGYGYTF
D: .; V: TRBV5-1; J: TRBJ1-4; length: 16; CDR3: CASSLASGIRNEKLFF
D: TRBD1; V: TRBV27; J: TRBJ1-5; length: 12; CDR3: CASSPLQGSQHF
D: .; V: TRBV18; J: TRBJ2-1; length: 15; CDR3: CASSPPKGPYNEQFF
D: TRBD2; V: TRBV7-9; J: TRBJ2-1; length: 15; CDR3: CASSLEGLAVNEQFF
D: TRBD1; V: TRBV10-3; J: TRBJ1-1; length: 15; CDR3: CAISMRQGLNTEAFF
D: TRBD1; V: TRBV3-1/TRBV3-2; J: TRBJ1-2; length: 12; CDR3: CASSRDRGYRTF
D: TRBD1; V: TRBV28; J: TRBJ2-7; length: 16; CDR3: CASSFPGTGGGYEQYF
D: .; V: TRBV5-1; J: TRBJ2-1; length: 15; CDR3: CASSPGGTVYNEQFF
D: .; V: TRBV7-2; J: TRBJ1-2; length: 14; CDR3: CASSLERGLYGYTF
D: .; V: TRBV6-2/TRBV6-3; J: TRBJ1-1; length: 13; CDR3: CASSYTPGTEAFF
D: .; V: TRBV5-1; J: TRBJ2-5; length: 14; CDR3: CASSPGGVGETQYF
D: TRBD2; V: TRBV10-3; J: TRBJ2-7; length: 16; CDR3: CAITGSGGHNSYEQYF
D: .; V: TRBV12-3/TRBV12-4; J: TRBJ2-5; length: 13; CDR3: CASREDTQETQYF
D: TRBD1; V: TRBV19; J: TRBJ2-7; length: 14; CDR3: CASSMGGTGREQYF
D: .; V: TRBV2; J: TRBJ1-2; length: 11; CDR3: CASSEGPGYTF
D: .; V: TRBV18; J: TRBJ2-7; length: 15; CDR3: CASSPLGRTSYEQYF
D: .; V: TRBV6-5; J: TRBJ2-7; length: 15; CDR3: CASRKFTGSSYEQYF
D: .; V: TRBV30; J: TRBJ1-5; length: 15; CDR3: CAWSRRGNSNQPQHF
D: TRBD1; V: TRBV7-9; J: TRBJ2-1; length: 16; CDR3: CASSLGGTGPYNEQFF
D: .; V: TRBV9; J: TRBJ2-6; length: 15; CDR3: CASSPPQAGANVLTF
D: TRBD2; V: TRBV19; J: TRBJ2-2; length: 13; CDR3: CASTSRETGELFF
D: TRBD2; V: TRBV5-4; J: TRBJ2-7; length: 19; CDR3: CASSLGRSSGRRLVYEQYF
D: TRBD1; V: TRBV3-1/TRBV3-2; J: TRBJ2-1; length: 16; CDR3: CASSQATGGLYNEQFF
D: .; V: TRBV10-3; J: TRBJ2-2; length: 15; CDR3: CAISPTSGAGGELFF
D: .; V: TRBV5-1; J: TRBJ2-3; length: 16; CDR3: CASSRRSGGNTDTQYF
D: .; V: TRBV2; J: TRBJ2-7; length: 12; CDR3: CASSEQGYEQYF
D: .; V: TRBV28; J: TRBJ2-5; length: 15; CDR3: CASSDSMSWEETQYF
D: .; V: TRBV7-2; J: TRBJ2-1; length: 14; CDR3: CASSLIGGDNEQFF
D: .; V: TRBV3-1/TRBV3-2; J: TRBJ1-2; length: 11; CDR3: CASSEQGSVTF
D: .; V: TRBV28; J: TRBJ2-3; length: 16; CDR3: CASMESDPGGTDTQYF
D: .; V: TRBV12-3/TRBV12-4; J: TRBJ1-1; length: 13; CDR3: CASDRGRGGEAFF
D: .; V: TRBV7-9; J: TRBJ1-1; length: 14; CDR3: CASSLASLNTEAFF
D: .; V: TRBV7-3; J: TRBJ1-1; length: 16; CDR3: CASSDYGGSRNTEAFF
D: TRBD1; V: TRBV30; J: TRBJ2-7; length: 17; CDR3: CAWSPYFAEGGFYEQYF
D: .; V: TRBV24-1; J: TRBJ2-3; length: 17; CDR3: CATSDLPQGGDTDTQYF
D: TRBD2; V: TRBV19; J: TRBJ2-5; length: 15; CDR3: CASSPGGVPQETQYF
D: .; V: TRBV7-9; J: TRBJ1-1; length: 14; CDR3: CASSPSQDRNKAFF
D: TRBD2; V: TRBV5-1; J: TRBJ2-1; length: 15; CDR3: CASSVAGGYHNEQFF
D: TRBD1; V: TRBV6-5; J: TRBJ1-5; length: 15; CDR3: CASMVTGGIGQPQHF
D: .; V: TRBV20-1; J: TRBJ2-5; length: 11; CDR3: CSAQDQETQYF
D: TRBD2; V: TRBV27; J: TRBJ2-3; length: 16; CDR3: CASSPGTSGRTDTQYF
D: .; V: TRBV27; J: TRBJ1-1; length: 13; CDR3: CASSLQGFTEAFF
D: TRBD2; V: TRBV7-9; J: TRBJ2-3; length: 15; CDR3: CASSLTSGGTDTQYF
D: .; V: TRBV11-2; J: TRBJ1-1; length: 13; CDR3: CASSLYRAGEAFF
D: .; V: TRBV7-2; J: TRBJ2-7; length: 13; CDR3: CASSLDSAYEQYF
D: .; V: TRBV4-1; J: TRBJ1-2; length: 15; CDR3: CASSQEEAGRYGYTF
D: .; V: TRBV12-5; J: TRBJ2-7; length: 13; CDR3: CASGPTASYEQYF
D: .; V: TRBV27; J: TRBJ2-3; length: 15; CDR3: CASTRPGRGTDTQYF
D: .; V: TRBV11-2; J: TRBJ2-3; length: 14; CDR3: CASSLDPGTDTQYF
D: .; V: TRBV12-3/TRBV12-4; J: TRBJ2-3; length: 12; CDR3: CASSFLNRALYF
D: TRBD1; V: TRBV5-4; J: TRBJ1-1; length: 14; CDR3: CASSGGQFVTEAFF
D: .; V: TRBV4-2; J: TRBJ2-2; length: 18; CDR3: CASSQGSTRAGGTGELFF
D: TRBD1; V: TRBV7-2; J: TRBJ2-1; length: 15; CDR3: CASSYGQGSGNEQFF